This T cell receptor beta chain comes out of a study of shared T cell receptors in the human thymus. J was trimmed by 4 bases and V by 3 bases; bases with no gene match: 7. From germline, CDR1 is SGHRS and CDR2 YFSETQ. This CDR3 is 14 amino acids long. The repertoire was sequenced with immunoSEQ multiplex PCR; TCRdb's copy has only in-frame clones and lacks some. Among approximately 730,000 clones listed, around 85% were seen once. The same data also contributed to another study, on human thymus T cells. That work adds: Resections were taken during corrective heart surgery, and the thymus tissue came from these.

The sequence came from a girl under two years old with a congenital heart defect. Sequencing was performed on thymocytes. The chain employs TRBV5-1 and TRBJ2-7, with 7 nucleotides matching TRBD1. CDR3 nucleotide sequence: TGCGCCAGCAGCTCGTCCCGGGACAGTTACGAGCAGTACTTC. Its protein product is CASSSSRDSYEQYF.